This TCR beta chain is from a study of cytomegalovirus exposure and HLA in healthy donors. Findings and limits, study-wide: Reports showed the classifier diagnosing cytomegalovirus status with high specificity and sensitivity.

The CDR3 has 15 amino acids. The ends lost 2 bases at V and 3 bases at J; junction bases unmatched: 3. Germline V gives CDR1 SGHTA, CDR2 FQGTGA. Use of 60 Vbeta and 13 Jbeta primers characterized the PCR. Sequencing used immunoSEQ multiplex PCR; TCRdb keeps in-frame clones, though not all of them. This table has fewer than 250,000 clones, 70% to 90% appearing once. Worth noting for this clone: Its antigen remains unknown.

This TCR came from a woman between 18 and 30 years old in good health and CMV-seronegative. What was sequenced was PBMCs. This chain joins TRBV7-3 and TRBJ2-1; 8 bases map to TRBD2. The chain's CDR3 is CASSLFSGNYNEQFF. For the CDR3, the DNA is TGTGCCAGCAGCTTATTTAGCGGGAACTACAATGAGCAGTTCTTC.